This T cell receptor (beta chain) emerged from a study of blood T cell repertoires in COVID-19. Libraries were prepared by immunoSEQ multiplex PCR; TCRdb keeps only in-frame clonotypes and omits some of them. The profile covers over 150,000 clones, with approximately 88% appearing a single time and approximately 9.4% taken by the ten largest. This receptor was obtained from a woman younger than 35 who had recovered from COVID-19. The sample consisted of PBMCs or T cells enriched from blood (not recorded which).

In DNA form, the CDR3 reads TGTGCCACCAGTGATTTGTACAGTCTCGCCCCGTTAATAGCCAAAAACATTCAGTACTTC. It translates to CATSDLYSLAPLIAKNIQYF. The rearrangement joins TRBV24-1 to TRBJ2-4, with D unclear. Germline CDR1 and CDR2: KGHDR and SFDVKD. Trimming pared 0 bases from V and 0 bases from J, leaving 20 bases between. This CDR3 has 20 amino acids.